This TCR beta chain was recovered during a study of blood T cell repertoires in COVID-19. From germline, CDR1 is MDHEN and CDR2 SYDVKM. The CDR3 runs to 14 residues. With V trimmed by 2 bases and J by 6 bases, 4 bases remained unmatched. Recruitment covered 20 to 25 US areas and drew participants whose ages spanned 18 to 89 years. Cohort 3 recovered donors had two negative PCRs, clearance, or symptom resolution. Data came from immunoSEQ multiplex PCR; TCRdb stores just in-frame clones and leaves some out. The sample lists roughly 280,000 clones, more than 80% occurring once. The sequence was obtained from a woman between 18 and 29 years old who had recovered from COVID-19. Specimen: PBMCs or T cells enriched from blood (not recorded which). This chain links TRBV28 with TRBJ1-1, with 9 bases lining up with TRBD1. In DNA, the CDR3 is TGTGCCAGCAGTTTAGGACAGGGGACCTCTGAAGCTTTCTTT. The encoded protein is CASSLGQGTSEAFF. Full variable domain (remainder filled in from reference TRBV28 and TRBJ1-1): DVKVTQSSRYLVKRTGEKVFLECVQDMDHENMFWYRQDPGLGLRLIYFSYDVKMKEKGDIPEGYSVSREKKERFSLILESASTNQTSMYLCASSLGQGTSEAFFGQGTRLTVV.